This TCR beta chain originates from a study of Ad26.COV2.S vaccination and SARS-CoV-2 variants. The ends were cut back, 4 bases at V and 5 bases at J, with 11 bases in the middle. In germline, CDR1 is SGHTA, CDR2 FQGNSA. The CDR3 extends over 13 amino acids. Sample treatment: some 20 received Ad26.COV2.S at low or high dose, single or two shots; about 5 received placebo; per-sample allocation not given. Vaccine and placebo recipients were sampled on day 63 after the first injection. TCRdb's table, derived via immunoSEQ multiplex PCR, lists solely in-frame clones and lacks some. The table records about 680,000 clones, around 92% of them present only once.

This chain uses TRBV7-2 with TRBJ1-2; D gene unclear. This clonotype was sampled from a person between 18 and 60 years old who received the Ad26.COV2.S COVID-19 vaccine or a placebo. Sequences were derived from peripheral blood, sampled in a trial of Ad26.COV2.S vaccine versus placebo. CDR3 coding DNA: TGTGCCAGCAGCTACGATGTTATGTATGGCTACACCTTC. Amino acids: CASSYDVMYGYTF.